This is a list of T cell receptor beta chains from one sample in a study of T-cell reconstitution after alpha-beta-depleted transplantation in children. TCRdb redid the calling of the PCR reads with MiXCR, one entry per CDR3 protein. This sample has fewer than 750,000 distinct CDR3 sequences, with around 23% found just once. The sequencing used PBMCs, mostly from graft donor cells, collected 360 days after TCRalphabeta/CD19-depleted stem cell transplant. The receptors come from a boy under three years old who had a stem cell transplant for acute myeloid leukemia, so the T cells may come from the graft donor. CDR3s include the opening cysteine and the closing phenylalanine or tryptophan. The order of the fields is D gene, V gene, J gene, clone size, CDR3 protein, CDR3 DNA. The D gene is left open where the match is weak. Only part of the rows carry a size: once, few, many, or a class if the clone is expanded.

d_call: TRBD2; v_call: TRBV7-2; j_call: TRBJ2-7; clone_size: many; cdr3_aa: CASRLRGGGAHSYEQYF; cdr3_nt: TGTGCCAGCAGGCTTAGGGGCGGGGGGGCACACTCCTACGAGCAGTACTTC
d_call: TRBD2; v_call: TRBV6-1; j_call: TRBJ2-5; clone_size: .; cdr3_aa: CASSEGLVLYQETQYF; cdr3_nt: TGTGCCAGCAGTGAGGGACTAGTCTTGTACCAAGAGACCCAGTACTTC
d_call: .; v_call: TRBV6-5; j_call: TRBJ2-3; clone_size: .; cdr3_aa: CASSPNARFGGTQYF; cdr3_nt: TGTGCCAGCAGTCCCAACGCCCGTTTCGGTGGTACGCAGTATTTT
d_call: TRBD1; v_call: TRBV29-1; j_call: TRBJ2-7; clone_size: many; cdr3_aa: CSVGTGGATYEQYF; cdr3_nt: TGCAGCGTTGGGACAGGGGGGGCTACCTACGAGCAGTACTTC
d_call: TRBD2; v_call: TRBV5-1; j_call: TRBJ2-5; clone_size: .; cdr3_aa: CASTGLDTSGSPGETQYF; cdr3_nt: TGCGCCAGCACAGGCCTGGATACTAGCGGCTCCCCCGGGGAGACCCAGTACTTC
d_call: TRBD2; v_call: TRBV12-3/TRBV12-4; j_call: TRBJ2-3; clone_size: few; cdr3_aa: CASSTSSGGRRDTQYF; cdr3_nt: TGTGCCAGCAGCACCTCTAGCGGGGGCCGCCGGGATACGCAGTATTTT
d_call: TRBD1; v_call: TRBV20-1; j_call: TRBJ2-1; clone_size: .; cdr3_aa: CSARDQTAGTAYYNEQFF; cdr3_nt: TGCAGTGCTAGAGATCAGACCGCCGGGACAGCATATTACAATGAGCAGTTCTTC
d_call: .; v_call: TRBV28; j_call: TRBJ2-1; clone_size: .; cdr3_aa: CASGLGTKEQFF; cdr3_nt: TGTGCCAGCGGGCTCGGGACAAAGGAGCAGTTCTTC
d_call: .; v_call: TRBV7-2; j_call: TRBJ1-5; clone_size: few; cdr3_aa: CASSLVANSNQPQHF; cdr3_nt: TGTGCCAGCAGCTTAGTTGCAAATAGCAATCAGCCCCAGCATTTT
d_call: .; v_call: TRBV18; j_call: TRBJ2-3; clone_size: many; cdr3_aa: CASSQLTDTQYF; cdr3_nt: TGTGCCAGCTCACAACTCACAGATACGCAGTATTTT
d_call: .; v_call: TRBV6-1; j_call: TRBJ1-4; clone_size: .; cdr3_aa: CASARTVNEKLFF; cdr3_nt: TGTGCCAGCGCCAGGACAGTTAATGAAAAACTGTTTTTT
d_call: .; v_call: TRBV7-2; j_call: TRBJ2-7; clone_size: .; cdr3_aa: CASSLGVNPYEQYF; cdr3_nt: TGTGCCAGCAGCTTAGGGGTAAACCCCTACGAGCAGTACTTC
d_call: TRBD1; v_call: TRBV19; j_call: TRBJ1-5; clone_size: many; cdr3_aa: CASGAGQARNQPQHF; cdr3_nt: TGTGCCAGCGGGGCGGGACAGGCGCGCAATCAGCCCCAGCATTTT
d_call: TRBD2; v_call: TRBV13; j_call: TRBJ2-5; clone_size: few; cdr3_aa: CASSSGLASETQYF; cdr3_nt: TGTGCCAGCAGCTCTGGACTAGCCTCCGAGACCCAGTACTTC
d_call: .; v_call: TRBV6-1; j_call: TRBJ1-5; clone_size: few; cdr3_aa: CASRLDRYSNQPQHF; cdr3_nt: TGTGCCAGCAGGCTCGACAGATATAGCAATCAGCCCCAGCATTTT
d_call: .; v_call: TRBV20-1; j_call: TRBJ2-3; clone_size: few; cdr3_aa: CSAKGHRTDTQYF; cdr3_nt: TGCAGTGCAAAGGGACACCGCACAGATACGCAGTATTTT
d_call: .; v_call: TRBV5-6; j_call: TRBJ2-3; clone_size: .; cdr3_aa: CASSSVTSTDTQYF; cdr3_nt: TGTGCCAGCAGCTCAGTGACTAGCACAGATACGCAGTATTTT
d_call: .; v_call: TRBV19; j_call: TRBJ1-1; clone_size: .; cdr3_aa: CASSMRGTTEAFF; cdr3_nt: TGTGCCAGTAGTATGAGGGGGACGACTGAAGCTTTCTTT
d_call: .; v_call: TRBV20-1; j_call: TRBJ2-7; clone_size: few; cdr3_aa: CSAGSGGPSNEQYF; cdr3_nt: TGCAGTGCTGGCTCCGGAGGCCCCTCGAACGAGCAGTACTTC
d_call: .; v_call: TRBV27; j_call: TRBJ2-3; clone_size: many; cdr3_aa: CASSLQGGVADTQYF; cdr3_nt: TGTGCCAGCAGTTTACAAGGGGGTGTAGCAGATACGCAGTATTTT
d_call: .; v_call: TRBV12-3/TRBV12-4; j_call: TRBJ2-3; clone_size: .; cdr3_aa: CASSPQGLTDTQYF; cdr3_nt: TGTGCCAGCAGCCCCCAGGGGCTCACAGATACGCAGTATTTT
d_call: .; v_call: TRBV27; j_call: TRBJ1-5; clone_size: many; cdr3_aa: CASSFGTTSNQPQHF; cdr3_nt: TGTGCCAGCAGTTTCGGCACTACGAGCAATCAGCCCCAGCATTTT
d_call: .; v_call: TRBV6-5; j_call: TRBJ2-1; clone_size: many; cdr3_aa: CASSYNGENEQFF; cdr3_nt: TGTGCCAGCAGTTACAATGGGGAGAATGAGCAGTTCTTC
d_call: TRBD1; v_call: TRBV5-1; j_call: TRBJ1-4; clone_size: many; cdr3_aa: CASPLGQAEMKRLFF; cdr3_nt: TGCGCCAGCCCCCTCGGACAGGCTGAAATGAAAAGACTGTTTTTT
d_call: .; v_call: TRBV21-1; j_call: TRBJ2-1; clone_size: .; cdr3_aa: CASSHRGASGGVFKHEQFF; cdr3_nt: TGTGCCAGCAGCCACCGGGGGGCTAGCGGGGGGGTTTTTAAACATGAGCAGTTCTTC
d_call: TRBD2; v_call: TRBV28; j_call: TRBJ2-7; clone_size: .; cdr3_aa: CASRSRGESGYTYEQYF; cdr3_nt: TGTGCCAGCAGGTCCCGGGGGGAGTCAGGTTATACCTACGAGCAGTACTTC